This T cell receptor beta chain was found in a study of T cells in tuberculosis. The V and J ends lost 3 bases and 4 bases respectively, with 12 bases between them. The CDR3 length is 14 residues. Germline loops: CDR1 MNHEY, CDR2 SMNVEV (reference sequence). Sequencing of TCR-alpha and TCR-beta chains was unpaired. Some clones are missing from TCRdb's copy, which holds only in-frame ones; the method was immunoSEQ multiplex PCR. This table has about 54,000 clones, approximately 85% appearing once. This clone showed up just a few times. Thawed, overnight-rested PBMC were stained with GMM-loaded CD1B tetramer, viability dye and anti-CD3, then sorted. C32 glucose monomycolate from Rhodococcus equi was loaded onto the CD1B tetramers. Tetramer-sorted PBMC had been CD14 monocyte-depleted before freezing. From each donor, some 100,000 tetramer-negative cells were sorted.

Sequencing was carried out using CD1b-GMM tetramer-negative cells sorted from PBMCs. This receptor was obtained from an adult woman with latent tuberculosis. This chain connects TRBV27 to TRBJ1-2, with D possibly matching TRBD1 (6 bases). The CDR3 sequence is CASSLVGQPYGYTF. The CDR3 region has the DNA TGTGCCAGCAGTTTGGTCGGACAGCCCTATGGCTACACCTTC.